This T cell receptor (beta chain) derives from a study of cytomegalovirus exposure and HLA in healthy donors. Regarding this clone: What it binds is unknown.

Overall study results and limits: Beyond CMV serostatus, there was no information to go on about immune exposure. Under in vitro conditions, a few CMV-associated chains were confirmed as specific for CMV antigens.

CDR1 is SGHVS and CDR2 is FQNEAQ in the germline V gene. CDR3 size: 15 residues. V was clipped by 6 bases and J by 2 bases, with 15 bases between them. The PCR had 60 Vbeta and 13 Jbeta primers. In the authors' methods: An analysis that came later counted roughly 87 million unique TCR beta chains, roughly 11 million shared. This table comes from immunoSEQ multiplex PCR, and its TCRdb copy is limited to in-frame clones, with some not included. V and J calls and clone size are copied from that table; D and trimming were computed from the DNA. Of over 85,000 clones listed, less than 85% were seen once; the top ten hold 2% to 3%. At the time of sampling, donors were nominally healthy, though unrecorded immune exposures were likely.

The chain joins TRBV7-8 to TRBJ2-3; weak D call: TRBD2 (7 bases). Input material: PBMCs. The clonotype comes from a man in his forties or fifties in good health and CMV-seronegative. CDR3 amino acids: CASSLLRGATDTQYF. CDR3 DNA: TGTGCCAGCAGTCTGCTTCGGGGGGCCACAGATACGCAGTATTTT.